Given below is one TCR beta chain in context. In terms of age and location, participants ranged from about 18 to 90 years and lived in about 25 US areas. This entry comes from a study of blood T cell repertoires in COVID-19. Sequencing used immunoSEQ multiplex PCR; TCRdb keeps in-frame clones, though not all of them. The sample has fewer than 400,000 clones, about 86% seen once. This sequence was found in a woman aged 45-65 years who had recovered from COVID-19. The sequenced sample was PBMCs or T cells enriched from blood (not recorded which).

The chain's CDR3 is CASCGTPEKLFF. Written as DNA, the CDR3 is TGTGCCAGCTGCGGGACGCCCGAAAAACTGTTTTTT. V is TRBV3-1 (or the pseudogene TRBV3-2) and J is TRBJ1-4; a possible D gene is TRBD1 (5 bases). CDR1 is LGHDT, CDR2 YNNKEL, per germline (reference sequence). The CDR3 is 12 amino acids. V gave up 8 bases and J gave up 8 bases, with 12 bases separating them.